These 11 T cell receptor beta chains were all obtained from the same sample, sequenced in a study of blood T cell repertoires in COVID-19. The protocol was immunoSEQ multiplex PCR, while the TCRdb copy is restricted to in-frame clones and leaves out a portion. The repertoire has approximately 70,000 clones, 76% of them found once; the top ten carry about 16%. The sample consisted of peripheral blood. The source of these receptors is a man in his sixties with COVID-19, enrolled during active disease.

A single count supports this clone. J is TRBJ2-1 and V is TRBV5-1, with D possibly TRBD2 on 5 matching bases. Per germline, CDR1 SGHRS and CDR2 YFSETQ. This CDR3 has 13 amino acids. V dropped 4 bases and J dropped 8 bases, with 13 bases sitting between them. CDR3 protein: CASSAGSSDEQFF. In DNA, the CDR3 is TGCGCCAGCAGCGCCGGCAGTAGCGATGAGCAGTTCTTC.

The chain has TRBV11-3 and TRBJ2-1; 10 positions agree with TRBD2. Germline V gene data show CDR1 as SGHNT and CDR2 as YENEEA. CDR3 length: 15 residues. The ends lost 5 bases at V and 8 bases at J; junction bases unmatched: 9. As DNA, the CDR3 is TGTGCCAGCAGCGCCTCTAGCGGGAGTTCCTATGAGCAGTTCTTC. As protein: CASSASSGSSYEQFF.

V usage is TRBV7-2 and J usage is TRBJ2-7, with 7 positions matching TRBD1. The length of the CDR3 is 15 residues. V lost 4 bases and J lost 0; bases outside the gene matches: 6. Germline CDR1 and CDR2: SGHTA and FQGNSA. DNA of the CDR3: TGTGCCAGCAGCTATTACAGGGGATTCTCCTACGAGCAGTACTTC. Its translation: CASSYYRGFSYEQYF.

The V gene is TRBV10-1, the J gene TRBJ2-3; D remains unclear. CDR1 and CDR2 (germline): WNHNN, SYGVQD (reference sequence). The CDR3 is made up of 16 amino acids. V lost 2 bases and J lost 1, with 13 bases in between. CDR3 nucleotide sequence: TGCGCCAGCAGTGAGACGTCCCACGGAGGCACAGATACGCAGTATTTT. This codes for CASSETSHGGTDTQYF.

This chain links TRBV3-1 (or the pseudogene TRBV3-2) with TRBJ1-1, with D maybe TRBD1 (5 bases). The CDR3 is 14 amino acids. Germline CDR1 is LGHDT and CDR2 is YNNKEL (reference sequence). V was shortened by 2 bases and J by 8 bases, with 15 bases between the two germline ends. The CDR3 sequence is CASSQNLGGAEAFF. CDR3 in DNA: TGTGCCAGCAGCCAAAACCTCGGGGGTGCCGAAGCTTTCTTT.

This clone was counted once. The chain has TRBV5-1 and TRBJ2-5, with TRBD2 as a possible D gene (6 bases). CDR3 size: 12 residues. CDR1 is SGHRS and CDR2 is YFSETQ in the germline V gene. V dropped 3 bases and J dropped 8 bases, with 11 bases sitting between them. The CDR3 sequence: CASSSGGRTQYF. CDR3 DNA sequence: TGCGCCAGCAGCTCCGGGGGACGAACCCAGTACTTC.

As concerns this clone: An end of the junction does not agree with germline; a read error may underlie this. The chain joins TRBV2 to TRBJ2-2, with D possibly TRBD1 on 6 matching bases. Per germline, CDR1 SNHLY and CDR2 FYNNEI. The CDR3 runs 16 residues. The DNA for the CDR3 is TGTGCCGGCAGTTCCCCTAGACAGGCGAACACCGGGGAGCTGTTTTTT. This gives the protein CAGSSPRQANTGELFF. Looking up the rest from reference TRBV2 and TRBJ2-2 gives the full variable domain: EPEVTQTPSHQVTQMGQEVILRCVPISNHLYFYWYRQILGQKVEFLVSFYNNEISEKSEIFDDQFSVERPDGSNFTLKIRSTKLEDSAMYFCAGSSPRQANTGELFFGEGSRLTVL.

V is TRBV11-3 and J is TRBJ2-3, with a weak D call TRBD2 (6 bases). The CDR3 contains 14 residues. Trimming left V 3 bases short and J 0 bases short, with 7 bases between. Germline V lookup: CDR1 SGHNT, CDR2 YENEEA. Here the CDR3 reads CASSFGGSTDTQYF. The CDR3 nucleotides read TGTGCCAGCAGCTTTGGGGGGAGCACAGATACGCAGTATTTT.

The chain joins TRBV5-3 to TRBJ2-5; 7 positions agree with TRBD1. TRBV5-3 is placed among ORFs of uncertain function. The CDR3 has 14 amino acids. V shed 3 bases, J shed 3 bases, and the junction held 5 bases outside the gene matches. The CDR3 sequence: CARSSPTGEETQYF. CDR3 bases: TGTGCCAGAAGCTCTCCTACAGGGGAAGAGACCCAGTACTTC.

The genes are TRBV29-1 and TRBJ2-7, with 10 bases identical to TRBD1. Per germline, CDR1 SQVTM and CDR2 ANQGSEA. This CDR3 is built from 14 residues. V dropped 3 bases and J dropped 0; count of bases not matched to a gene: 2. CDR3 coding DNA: TGCAGCGTTGACGGACAGGGGGGCTCCTACGAGCAGTACTTC. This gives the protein CSVDGQGGSYEQYF.

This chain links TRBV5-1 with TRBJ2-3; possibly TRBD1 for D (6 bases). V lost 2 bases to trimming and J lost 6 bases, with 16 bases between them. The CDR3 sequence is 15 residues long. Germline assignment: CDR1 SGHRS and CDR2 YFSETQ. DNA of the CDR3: TGCGCCAGCAGCTTTTCCGGGAATACAGGGGATACGCAGTATTTT. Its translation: CASSFSGNTGDTQYF.